This T cell receptor beta chain was recorded in a study of T cells in Graves' hyperthyroidism and ophthalmopathy. The CDR3 is made up of 11 amino acids. Germline V gives CDR1 DFQATT, CDR2 SNEGSKA (reference sequence). V lost 5 bases and J 3 bases, leaving 5 bases between the germline ends. This clonotype was counted only a few times. RNA transcripts yielded amplified TCR beta CDR3 regions. During a first-round RT-PCR of the TCR CDR3, the HTBI primer set was used. TCRdb analysed the multiplex PCR reads with MiXCR anew, one entry per CDR3 protein. The sample yields some 460,000 distinct CDR3 sequences, approximately 15% seen once.

This TCR was recovered from a woman under 30 with Graves' hyperthyroidism. The chain is built from TRBV20-1 and TRBJ2-1, with D unclear. Sample: blood. CDR3 sequence reads: CSAPSYNEQFF. The CDR3 region has the DNA TGCAGTGCTCCCAGCTACAATGAGCAGTTCTTC.